A selection of T cell receptor beta chains follows, all from one sample in a study of OX40 agonist ivuxolimab in advanced cancers. The method was immunoSEQ multiplex PCR; TCRdb's version includes in-frame clones alone and lacks a portion of them. The repertoire consists of about 64,000 clones, with about 81% occurring once and the leading ten covering approximately 2.2%. The sequencing here drew on CD4+ or CD8+ T cells sorted from blood, taken in a trial of the OX40 agonist ivuxolimab. These receptors originate from an adult with an advanced solid tumor such as melanoma, head and neck, liver or kidney cancer. Each CDR3 is given with its conserved first and last residue. A D gene is named only where the DNA matches it firmly. Rows give clone size only sometimes, using once, few, many, or a class for an expanded clone.

CDR3aa: CASSPSGSRNTIYF
CDR3nt: TGTGCCAGCAGCCCCTCGGGATCCCGAAACACCATATATTTT
abundance: once
j_gene: TRBJ1-3
d_gene: NA
v_gene: TRBV6-6

CDR3aa: CASASGTPSYEQYF
CDR3nt: TGTGCCAGCGCCTCCGGGACTCCCTCCTACGAGCAGTACTTC
abundance: NA
j_gene: TRBJ2-7
d_gene: NA
v_gene: TRBV28

CDR3aa: CASSPLRDSYGYTF
CDR3nt: TGTGCCAGCTCACCACTCAGGGACAGTTATGGCTACACCTTC
abundance: NA
j_gene: TRBJ1-2
d_gene: TRBD1
v_gene: TRBV18

CDR3aa: CASSLGVAGPYEQYF
CDR3nt: TGTGCCAGCAGCTTAGGAGTAGCGGGCCCGTACGAGCAGTACTTC
abundance: NA
j_gene: TRBJ2-7
d_gene: TRBD2
v_gene: TRBV7-2

CDR3aa: CASSLRTGGLHRTGELFF
CDR3nt: TGTGCCAGCAGCCTACGAACAGGGGGCCTCCACAGGACCGGGGAGCTGTTTTTT
abundance: NA
j_gene: TRBJ2-2
d_gene: TRBD1
v_gene: TRBV11-1

CDR3aa: CASSATGGDTEAFF
CDR3nt: TGTGCCAGCAGTGCAACAGGAGGGGACACTGAAGCTTTCTTT
abundance: NA
j_gene: TRBJ1-1
d_gene: NA
v_gene: TRBV6-1

CDR3aa: CAWSVSRTVETQYF
CDR3nt: TGTGCCTGGAGTGTATCTCGGACTGTGGAGACCCAGTACTTC
abundance: NA
j_gene: TRBJ2-5
d_gene: NA
v_gene: TRBV30

CDR3aa: CASSFKGANEKLFF
CDR3nt: TGTGCCAGCAGCTTTAAGGGGGCTAATGAAAAACTGTTTTTT
abundance: once
j_gene: TRBJ1-4
d_gene: NA
v_gene: TRBV5-4

CDR3aa: CASTPRGTTYNEQFF
CDR3nt: TGTGCCAGCACCCCGCGGGGGACGACCTACAATGAGCAGTTCTTC
abundance: NA
j_gene: TRBJ2-1
d_gene: TRBD2
v_gene: TRBV6-1

CDR3aa: CASSNLGSNSGTEQYF
CDR3nt: TGTGCCAGCTCCAACCTGGGGTCGAACTCTGGGACCGAGCAGTACTTC
abundance: NA
j_gene: TRBJ2-7
d_gene: NA
v_gene: TRBV18

CDR3aa: CASSYSLGSYGNTIYF
CDR3nt: TGTGCCAGCAGTTACTCGCTAGGGTCCTATGGAAACACCATATATTTT
abundance: NA
j_gene: TRBJ1-3
d_gene: NA
v_gene: TRBV6-5

CDR3aa: CASGLDQGQGETQYF
CDR3nt: TGTGCTAGTGGTTTGGACCAGGGACAGGGAGAGACCCAGTACTTC
abundance: NA
j_gene: TRBJ2-5
d_gene: TRBD1
v_gene: TRBV12-5

CDR3aa: CASSRLAVKFF
CDR3nt: TGTGCCAGTAGTAGACTAGCGGTCAAGTTCTTC
abundance: NA
j_gene: TRBJ2-1
d_gene: TRBD2
v_gene: TRBV19

CDR3aa: CATSFDRGNSPLHF
CDR3nt: TGTGCCACCAGCTTCGACAGGGGCAATTCACCCCTCCACTTT
abundance: NA
j_gene: TRBJ1-6
d_gene: TRBD1
v_gene: TRBV15

CDR3aa: CAWSVAGGQKTQYF
CDR3nt: TGTGCCTGGAGTGTGGCGGGGGGGCAAAAGACCCAGTACTTC
abundance: NA
j_gene: TRBJ2-5
d_gene: TRBD2
v_gene: TRBV30

CDR3aa: CASSLRFGGLTDTQYF
CDR3nt: TGTGCCAGCAGCTTGCGTTTCGGGGGTTTGACAGATACGCAGTATTTT
abundance: NA
j_gene: TRBJ2-3
d_gene: NA
v_gene: TRBV5-6

CDR3aa: CASSGLGNEQFF
CDR3nt: TGTGCCAGCAGTGGCTTAGGTAATGAGCAGTTCTTC
abundance: NA
j_gene: TRBJ2-1
d_gene: NA
v_gene: TRBV6-6

CDR3aa: CASSVGQENYEQYF
CDR3nt: TGTGCCAGCAGTGTCGGACAGGAGAACTACGAGCAGTACTTC
abundance: NA
j_gene: TRBJ2-7
d_gene: TRBD1
v_gene: TRBV27

CDR3aa: CATSGRTGFNEQFF
CDR3nt: TGTGCCACCAGCGGGAGGACAGGGTTCAATGAGCAGTTCTTC
abundance: once
j_gene: TRBJ2-1
d_gene: TRBD1
v_gene: TRBV15

CDR3aa: CASSLRQALHSPLHF
CDR3nt: TGTGCCAGCAGCTTGAGACAGGCACTTCATTCACCCCTCCACTTT
abundance: few
j_gene: TRBJ1-6
d_gene: NA
v_gene: TRBV7-6

CDR3aa: CASNGGTGLSSEAFF
CDR3nt: TGCGCCAGCAACGGGGGGACTGGGCTGAGTTCTGAAGCTTTCTTT
abundance: NA
j_gene: TRBJ1-1
d_gene: NA
v_gene: TRBV5-1

CDR3aa: CASSLDASGRETQYF
CDR3nt: TGTGCCAGCAGCTTAGATGCCTCAGGGAGGGAGACCCAGTACTTC
abundance: NA
j_gene: TRBJ2-5
d_gene: NA
v_gene: TRBV7-6

CDR3aa: CASSWGNRDRGLGAEAFF
CDR3nt: TGCGCCAGCAGCTGGGGAAACCGGGACAGGGGGCTCGGCGCTGAAGCTTTCTTT
abundance: NA
j_gene: TRBJ1-1
d_gene: TRBD1
v_gene: TRBV5-1

CDR3aa: CASTPSGGRGKETQYF
CDR3nt: TGTGCCAGCACGCCTAGCGGGGGCCGAGGAAAAGAGACCCAGTACTTC
abundance: NA
j_gene: TRBJ2-5
d_gene: TRBD2
v_gene: TRBV28

CDR3aa: CASSELLYNEQFF
CDR3nt: TGTGCCAGCAGTGAACTGTTATACAATGAGCAGTTCTTC
abundance: NA
j_gene: TRBJ2-1
d_gene: NA
v_gene: TRBV2

CDR3aa: CASSYHYEQYF
CDR3nt: TGTGCCAGCAGTTACCACTACGAGCAGTACTTC
abundance: once
j_gene: TRBJ2-7
d_gene: NA
v_gene: TRBV6-6

CDR3aa: CASRAGGSNQPQHF
CDR3nt: TGCGCCTCAAGGGCAGGGGGAAGCAATCAGCCCCAGCATTTT
abundance: few
j_gene: TRBJ1-5
d_gene: TRBD1
v_gene: TRBV4-1

CDR3aa: CASSPLSGIQETQYF
CDR3nt: TGTGCCAGCAGCCCACTCTCCGGGATCCAAGAGACCCAGTACTTC
abundance: NA
j_gene: TRBJ2-5
d_gene: NA
v_gene: TRBV9

CDR3aa: CASSLRWAGELFF
CDR3nt: TGTGCCAGCAGTCTAAGGTGGGCCGGGGAGCTGTTTTTT
abundance: few
j_gene: TRBJ2-2
d_gene: NA
v_gene: TRBV6-5

CDR3aa: CAISKTGTVSTDTQYF
CDR3nt: TGTGCCATCAGTAAAACCGGGACAGTGAGCACAGATACGCAGTATTTT
abundance: NA
j_gene: TRBJ2-3
d_gene: TRBD1
v_gene: TRBV10-3

CDR3aa: CAIMSSTEAFF
CDR3nt: TGTGCCATCATGAGCAGCACTGAAGCTTTCTTT
abundance: few
j_gene: TRBJ1-1
d_gene: NA
v_gene: TRBV10-3

CDR3aa: CASSPRLALPGNEQFF
CDR3nt: TGTGCCAGCAGCCCCCGGCTTGCGCTTCCTGGCAATGAGCAGTTCTTC
abundance: NA
j_gene: TRBJ2-1
d_gene: NA
v_gene: TRBV7-3

CDR3aa: CSVGGSPGTAYEQYF
CDR3nt: TGCAGCGTTGGAGGGTCGCCCGGGACAGCCTACGAGCAGTACTTC
abundance: NA
j_gene: TRBJ2-7
d_gene: TRBD1
v_gene: TRBV29-1

CDR3aa: CSVGQGRAEQYF
CDR3nt: TGCAGCGTTGGGCAGGGGAGAGCCGAGCAGTACTTC
abundance: NA
j_gene: TRBJ2-7
d_gene: NA
v_gene: TRBV29-1

CDR3aa: CASSPGTSGAHNEQFF
CDR3nt: TGTGCCAGCAGCCCTGGGACTAGCGGGGCACACAATGAGCAGTTCTTC
abundance: NA
j_gene: TRBJ2-1
d_gene: TRBD2
v_gene: TRBV5-4

CDR3aa: CASSLSVAGNQPQHF
CDR3nt: TGTGCCAGCAGTTTATCGGTGGCAGGTAATCAGCCCCAGCATTTT
abundance: NA
j_gene: TRBJ1-5
d_gene: NA
v_gene: TRBV28

CDR3aa: CASSEGGARTNSPLHF
CDR3nt: TGTGCCAGCAGCGAGGGTGGGGCCCGGACTAATTCACCCCTCCACTTT
abundance: NA
j_gene: TRBJ1-6
d_gene: NA
v_gene: TRBV9

CDR3aa: CASSLDRGFYEQYF
CDR3nt: TGTGCCAGCAGCTTGGACAGGGGATTCTACGAGCAGTACTTC
abundance: NA
j_gene: TRBJ2-7
d_gene: TRBD1
v_gene: TRBV5-6

CDR3aa: CAISESSGRWTFF
CDR3nt: TGTGCCATCAGTGAGTCTAGCGGACGATGGACTTTCTTT
abundance: once
j_gene: TRBJ1-1
d_gene: NA
v_gene: TRBV10-3

CDR3aa: CASSNRDTHTQYF
CDR3nt: TGTGCCAGCAGTAACCGGGACACACATACGCAGTATTTT
abundance: few
j_gene: TRBJ2-3
d_gene: NA
v_gene: TRBV5-6

CDR3aa: CASSLARWDRVKYEQYF
CDR3nt: TGTGCCAGCAGCTTAGCTCGTTGGGACAGGGTGAAGTACGAGCAGTACTTC
abundance: NA
j_gene: TRBJ2-7
d_gene: TRBD1
v_gene: TRBV7-8

CDR3aa: CASSLEVDTEAFF
CDR3nt: TGTGCCAGCAGCTTAGAGGTGGACACTGAAGCTTTCTTT
abundance: NA
j_gene: TRBJ1-1
d_gene: NA
v_gene: TRBV7-3

CDR3aa: CAWSVRRGGELFF
CDR3nt: TGTGCCTGGAGTGTACGCCGGGGAGGGGAGCTGTTTTTT
abundance: NA
j_gene: TRBJ2-2
d_gene: NA
v_gene: TRBV30

CDR3aa: CASSEDLGFYTEAFF
CDR3nt: TGCGCCAGCAGTGAAGATCTAGGGTTTTATACTGAAGCTTTCTTT
abundance: NA
j_gene: TRBJ1-1
d_gene: NA
v_gene: TRBV10-1

CDR3aa: CASSSLAGDRGRETQYF
CDR3nt: TGTGCCAGCAGCTCCTTGGCTGGGGACAGGGGGCGAGAGACCCAGTACTTC
abundance: NA
j_gene: TRBJ2-5
d_gene: TRBD1
v_gene: TRBV5-6

CDR3aa: CSVEVLSDTEAFF
CDR3nt: TGCAGCGTTGAAGTCTTAAGCGACACTGAAGCTTTCTTT
abundance: few
j_gene: TRBJ1-1
d_gene: NA
v_gene: TRBV29-1

CDR3aa: CASSGTRGYQETQYF
CDR3nt: TGTGCCAGCAGCGGTACCCGGGGATATCAAGAGACCCAGTACTTC
abundance: NA
j_gene: TRBJ2-5
d_gene: NA
v_gene: TRBV5-6

CDR3aa: CASSLRASGGAHTDTQYF
CDR3nt: TGTGCCAGCAGCCTAAGGGCTAGCGGGGGGGCCCACACAGATACGCAGTATTTT
abundance: NA
j_gene: TRBJ2-3
d_gene: TRBD2
v_gene: TRBV9

CDR3aa: CASSFGRSTDTQYF
CDR3nt: TGTGCCAGCAGTTTTGGACGCAGCACAGATACGCAGTATTTT
abundance: NA
j_gene: TRBJ2-3
d_gene: NA
v_gene: TRBV27

CDR3aa: CASSRGLAGMNEQFF
CDR3nt: TGTGCCAGCAGCCGTGGACTAGCGGGGATGAATGAGCAGTTCTTC
abundance: NA
j_gene: TRBJ2-1
d_gene: TRBD2
v_gene: TRBV5-6

CDR3aa: CASSADGSSYNEQFF
CDR3nt: TGTGCCAGCAGCGCCGACGGGAGCTCCTACAATGAGCAGTTCTTC
abundance: NA
j_gene: TRBJ2-1
d_gene: NA
v_gene: TRBV9

CDR3aa: CASSLAKGTGGMNTEAFF
CDR3nt: TGTGCCAGCAGCTTAGCGAAGGGGACAGGGGGCATGAACACTGAAGCTTTCTTT
abundance: NA
j_gene: TRBJ1-1
d_gene: TRBD1
v_gene: TRBV7-2